Following are 24 T cell receptor beta chains from one sample sequenced in a study of regulatory T cells in long-lasting Graves disease (dated by TCRdb to the early 2020s). The receptor library was made with multiplex PCR. Sequencing was performed on an Illumina HiSeq 4000. iRepertoire HTBI primers and Arm-PCR amplification of CDR3 regions were used to construct TCR beta libraries. TCRdb applied fastp at Q25 and MiXCR to the public reads, then kept only in-frame beta chains. Rows matching on CDR3 protein sequence are summarized as one entry with the most common DNA and genes. Recorded for this sample are around 460,000 distinct CDR3 sequences; 13% to 15% of them occurred a single time. The ten largest account for around a sixth of the sample. This specimen's time point label, interpreted: newly diagnosed GD, antithyroid drugs for less than 3 months. For both TCR sequencing and RNA sequencing, RNA was extracted from PBMCs using TRIzol.

These same records also appear under a second study, on T cells in Graves' hyperthyroidism and ophthalmopathy.

Source: peripheral blood mononuclear cells (PBMCs), taken at new diagnosis, from a patient treated with antithyroid drugs. These TCRs come from a woman in her fifties or sixties with Graves disease. Donor details come from another sample of the same person, matched by shared clones.

This clonotype was observed at least ten times. The chain uses TRBV27 and TRBJ2-3; 9 bases map to TRBD1. The CDR3 has 15 amino acids. Germline trimming cut 5 bases from V and 1 base from J; bases unmatched to any gene: 4. From germline, CDR1 is MNHEY and CDR2 SMNVEV (reference sequence). DNA for the CDR3: TGTGCCAGCAGTAAGGGACAGGGCGGCACAGATACGCAGTATTTT. Protein product: CASSKGQGGTDTQYF.

About this clonotype: A junction end diverges from the germline sequence, so it may reflect a read error. The chain recombines TRBV7-9 with TRBJ2-3, with TRBD2 matching over 8 bases. Per the germline V gene, CDR1 is SEHNR and CDR2 is FQNEAQ (reference sequence). The CDR3 runs 16 residues. DNA of the CDR3: TGTGCCAGCAGCTTAGGGGGCGCGGGAGGCACAGGTACGCAGTATTTT. It translates to CASSLGGAGGTGTQYF.

This clonotype was seen ten or more times. The chain is built from TRBV18 and TRBJ2-7; no firm D call. The germline gives CDR1 KGHSH, CDR2 LQKENI. V lost 4 bases and J 3 bases, leaving 10 bases between the germline ends. The CDR3 runs to 13 residues. The CDR3 here is CASSRQDDYEQYF. The CDR3 nucleotides are TGTGCCAGCTCACGCCAGGACGACTACGAGCAGTACTTC.

At least ten counts were recorded for this clonotype. The rearrangement joins TRBV12-3 or TRBV12-4 to TRBJ2-2, with 12 bases matching TRBD2. The CDR3 loop spans 19 amino acids. The J segment lost 4 bases and the V segment lost 7 bases, leaving 16 bases of the junction unmatched. DNA of the CDR3: TGTGCCAGCACCCCCGGCCCGACTAGCGGGAGTTCGGTCACCGGGGAGCTGTTTTTT. Translation: CASTPGPTSGSSVTGELFF.

This clonotype was seen more than once but under ten times. The chain has TRBV3-1 and TRBJ2-2; 11 bases line up with TRBD2. There are 18 residues in the CDR3. V shed 1 base and J 1 base; nucleotides not matched to a gene: 5. Germline V gene data show CDR1 as LGHDT and CDR2 as YNNKEL (reference sequence). In nucleotides, the CDR3 is TGTGCCAGCAGCCAAGTACCCCTAGCGGGAGGGAACACCGGGGAGCTGTTTTTT. This encodes CASSQVPLAGGNTGELFF.

This clonotype was picked up a small number of times. The chain has TRBV30 and TRBJ2-1; maybe TRBD2 (6 bases). This CDR3 comprises 15 residues. The V gene's germline CDR1 is GTSNPN and CDR2 SVGIG (reference sequence). Trimming cost V 0 bases and J 8 bases, with 17 bases left between them. CDR3 bases: TGTGCCTGGAGTGTGAGGCGCGGGAACCTTGATGAGCAGTTCTTC. As protein: CAWSVRRGNLDEQFF.

In its sample, this clonotype was seen a few times. The chain is built from TRBV24-1 and TRBJ2-1, with 15 bases identical to TRBD2. The V gene's germline CDR1 is KGHDR and CDR2 SFDVKD. This CDR3 has 18 amino acids. Trimming took 4 bases from V and 9 from J; bases not matched to a gene: 12. CDR3 in DNA: TGTGCCACCAGTGACGACGGGACTAGCGGGAGGACTCAGGGTGAGCAGTTCTTC. Translation: CATSDDGTSGRTQGEQFF.

This clonotype was seen at least ten times. The rearrangement uses TRBV27 and TRBJ1-2; 11 bases fit TRBD1. The CDR3 loop spans 16 amino acids. Germline trimming cut 3 bases from V and 5 bases from J; bases unmatched to any gene: 8. The V gene's germline CDR1 is MNHEY and CDR2 SMNVEV (reference sequence). DNA of the CDR3: TGTGCCAGCAGTTTCACTCGGGACAGGGGGTTTTATGGCTACACCTTC. Protein product: CASSFTRDRGFYGYTF.

The gene calls are TRBV5-8 and TRBJ1-1; TRBD1 might be the D (6 bases). V lost 3 bases, J lost 3 bases, and 12 bases lay in between. CDR3 length equals 14 residues. Per germline, CDR1 SGHTS and CDR2 YDEGEE. The CDR3 nucleotides read TGTGCCAGCAGCTCCGGACAGTCGCACACTGAAGCTTTCTTT. Encoded protein: CASSSGQSHTEAFF.

In its sample, this clonotype was seen many times. In DNA form, the CDR3 reads TGTGCCAGCAGCTTAGGGACAGCTCTGAACACTGAAGCTTTCTTT. Translated, it gives CASSLGTALNTEAFF. The genes are TRBV7-2 and TRBJ1-1, with D possibly matching TRBD1 (6 bases). Trimming pared 1 base from V and 0 bases from J, leaving 9 bases between. Per germline, CDR1 SGHTA and CDR2 FQGNSA. The CDR3 is made up of 15 amino acids.

This clonotype was seen a handful of times. This chain links TRBV4-1 with TRBJ1-2; the D gene is possibly TRBD1 (5 bases). Trimming removed 0 bases from V and 8 bases from J, with 10 bases in between. The CDR3 sequence is 13 residues long. Germline V gene lookup returns CDR1 MGHRA and CDR2 YSYEKL. The CDR3 loop reads CASSQEGVHGYTF. The CDR3 nucleotides read TGCGCCAGCAGCCAAGAGGGGGTGCACGGCTACACCTTC.

This clonotype was seen many times. J is TRBJ2-1 and V is TRBV10-1; 13 positions agree with TRBD2. CDR1 WNHNN and CDR2 SYGVQD come from the germline V gene (reference sequence). V shed 10 bases, J shed 8 bases, and the junction held 11 bases outside the gene matches. The CDR3 loop spans 15 amino acids. The CDR3 bases are TGCGCCACCCCCCAGACTAGCGGGAGGCGCGATGAGCAGTTCTTC. It yields the protein CATPQTSGRRDEQFF.

This clonotype was observed many times. The CDR3 protein is CASALAGEPEQYF. CDR3 DNA: TGTGCCAGCGCACTAGCGGGAGAGCCCGAGCAGTACTTC. The rearrangement joins TRBV18 to TRBJ2-7, with 11 bases identical to TRBD2. V shed 8 bases, J shed 6 bases, and the junction held 6 bases outside the gene matches. The CDR3 length is 13 residues. Looked up from germline, CDR1 is KGHSH and CDR2 is LQKENI. The complete variable domain, with remaining parts taken from reference TRBV18 and TRBJ2-7, reads NAGVMQNPRHLVRRRGQEARLRCSPMKGHSHVYWYRQLPEEGLKFMVYLQKENIIDESGMPKERFSAEFPKEGPSILRIQQVVRGDSAAYFCASALAGEPEQYFGPGTRLTVT.

This clonotype was observed many times. The genes are TRBV28 and TRBJ2-5; maybe TRBD1 (6 bases). This CDR3 is built from 15 residues. Per germline, CDR1 MDHEN and CDR2 SYDVKM. V dropped 6 bases and J dropped 4 bases, with 18 bases sitting between them. The CDR3 is CASSTYGRGRETQYF. DNA for the CDR3: TGTGCCAGCAGCACGTACGGAAGGGGGAGAGAGACCCAGTACTTC.

The chain has TRBV6-1 and TRBJ1-4; D might be TRBD1 (5 bases). The CDR3 length is 17 residues. In germline, CDR1 is MNHNS, CDR2 SASEGT. The V end lost 5 bases, the J end lost 0 bases, and 16 bases lay between the germline ends. CDR3 bases: TGTGCCAGCAGTCTCCTCCGAGGGGAGGCAACTAATGAAAAACTGTTTTTT. Its protein is CASSLLRGEATNEKLFF.

This clonotype was counted once. A much larger clone differs by one base, so this may be a read error. The rearrangement uses TRBV3-1 and TRBJ2-7; tentatively, D is TRBD2 (5 bases). The CDR3 extends over 15 amino acids. V lost 3 bases and J lost 2, with 14 bases in between. Germline CDR1 LGHDT, CDR2 YNNKEL (reference sequence). CDR3 bases: TGTGCCAGCAGCCATTCGGCTAGCAGGACCTACGAGCAGTACTTC. Amino acids: CASSHSASRTYEQYF.

There are many counts of this clonotype. This chain links TRBV10-3 with TRBJ2-2; D perhaps matches TRBD1 (5 bases). Germline V CDR1 and CDR2: ENHRY, SYGVKD. The CDR3 sequence is 13 residues long. V lost 3 bases, J lost 5 bases, and 7 bases lay in between. The CDR3 sequence is CAISDKGTGELFF. CDR3 DNA: TGTGCCATCAGTGACAAGGGGACCGGGGAGCTGTTTTTT.

This chain uses TRBV3-1 with TRBJ1-1; 8 bases are a match to TRBD1. V was clipped by 3 bases and J by 2 bases; unmatched bases: 5. CDR3 length equals 15 residues. The germline V gene has CDR1 LGHDT and CDR2 YNNKEL (reference sequence). The DNA for the CDR3 is TGTGCCAGCAGCCAGCGACAGGGGCCAAACACTGAAGCTTTCTTT. Its protein product is CASSQRQGPNTEAFF.

Ten or more counts support this clonotype. The V call is TRBV5-6, the J call TRBJ2-1; D call uncertain. The CDR3 loop spans 14 amino acids. In germline, CDR1 is SGHDT, CDR2 YYEEEE. V lost 2 bases and J lost 0, with 6 bases in between. DNA of the CDR3: TGTGCCAGCAGCTTAGGACCCTCCTACAATGAGCAGTTCTTC. Translated: CASSLGPSYNEQFF.

This sequence joins TRBV5-6 and TRBJ2-3; a possible D gene is TRBD2 (5 bases). Germline CDR1 reads SGHDT; CDR2 reads YYEEEE. V dropped 0 bases and J dropped 0 bases, with 11 bases sitting between them. This CDR3 region has 16 residues. The CDR3 nucleotides are TGTGCCAGCAGCTTGGCCGCGGGTTCTAGCACAGATACGCAGTATTTT. Translating gives CASSLAAGSSTDTQYF. The complete variable domain, with remaining parts taken from reference TRBV5-6 and TRBJ2-3, reads DAGVTQSPTHLIKTRGQQVTLRCSPKSGHDTVSWYQQALGQGPQFIFQYYEEEERQRGNFPDRFSGHQFPNYSSELNVNALLLGDSALYLCASSLAAGSSTDTQYFGPGTRLTVL.

This rearrangement joins TRBV9 to TRBJ1-4; TRBD1 is a possible D gene (6 bases). The germline V gene has CDR1 SGDLS and CDR2 YYNGEE. CDR3 length: 15 residues. V was clipped by 4 bases and J by 1 base, with 11 bases between them. The CDR3 nucleotides are TGTGCCAGCAGCTCAAGGGGGTTAACTAATGAAAAACTGTTTTTT. Its protein is CASSSRGLTNEKLFF.

Comments on this clonotype: This could be a read error, since a much larger clone is one nucleotide away. The J gene is TRBJ2-7, the V gene TRBV5-1; no definite D call. The DNA end is more similar to TRBJ2-1, so the J call may be wrong. CDR1 SGHRS and CDR2 YFSETQ come from the germline V gene. This CDR3 spans 14 amino acids. The CDR3 DNA sequence: TGCGCCAGCAGCTCGGCACCGAGCTCCTACGAGCAGTTCTTC. It specifies CASSSAPSSYEQFF.

This clonotype appeared many times. V usage is TRBV27 and J usage is TRBJ2-3; 9 nucleotides line up with TRBD2. The trim removed 5 bases at V and 3 bases at J, leaving 3 bases unmatched. This CDR3 has 14 residues. CDR1 is MNHEY and CDR2 is SMNVEV in the germline V gene (reference sequence). This CDR3 reads CASSIAGATDTQYF. DNA of the CDR3: TGTGCCAGCAGTATAGCGGGAGCGACAGATACGCAGTATTTT.

This clonotype was recorded at least ten times. The V and J genes are TRBV2 and TRBJ2-7; 11 nucleotides align to TRBD1. This CDR3 has 13 amino acids. V lost 8 bases, J lost 6 bases, and 6 bases stayed unmatched. Germline CDR1 is SNHLY and CDR2 is FYNNEI. The CDR3 bases are TGTGCCAGCGCTGGACAGGGGGCTCTCGAGCAGTACTTC. Translation: CASAGQGALEQYF.